The 14 T cell receptor beta chains listed next were all sequenced from one sample in a study of blood T cell repertoires in COVID-19. Data came from immunoSEQ multiplex PCR; TCRdb stores just in-frame clones and leaves some out. The repertoire holds roughly 87,000 clones, with around 85% as singletons. The specimen was peripheral blood. The receptor set was obtained from a woman of 80 years or more with COVID-19, enrolled during active disease.

This sequence joins TRBV4-2 and TRBJ2-5, with TRBD2 matching over 7 bases. Germline CDR1 reads LGHNA; CDR2 reads YNFKEQ. V shed 1 base and J 2 bases; nucleotides not matched to a gene: 10. This CDR3 comprises 17 residues. The CDR3 DNA reads as TGTGCCAGCAGCCAAGGGGTGGGGGGGAACAGACAAGAGACCCAGTACTTC. It is translated as CASSQGVGGNRQETQYF.

This chain connects TRBV6-2 or TRBV6-3 to TRBJ2-3; maybe TRBD1 (7 bases). Germline V lookup: CDR1 MNHEY, CDR2 SVGEGT. CDR3 length: 15 residues. The ends were cut back, 4 bases at V and 4 bases at J, with 15 bases in the middle. CDR3: CASSSQGGTADTQYF. The CDR3, as DNA: TGTGCCAGCAGTTCCCAGGGCGGGACAGCAGATACGCAGTATTTT.

The rearrangement joins TRBV28 to TRBJ1-1, with 7 nucleotides matching TRBD1. Trimming removed 6 bases from V and 8 bases from J; junction bases left unmatched: 6. This CDR3 contains 12 residues. CDR1 and CDR2 from the germline V gene are MDHEN and SYDVKM. CDR3: CASSLDRDEAFF. CDR3 DNA: TGTGCCAGCAGCCTTGACAGGGACGAAGCTTTCTTT. Drawing the rest from reference TRBV28 and TRBJ1-1, the complete variable domain is DVKVTQSSRYLVKRTGEKVFLECVQDMDHENMFWYRQDPGLGLRLIYFSYDVKMKEKGDIPEGYSVSREKKERFSLILESASTNQTSMYLCASSLDRDEAFFGQGTRLTVV.

This rearrangement joins TRBV6-5 to TRBJ2-3, with D possibly matching TRBD1 (6 bases). CDR1 and CDR2 from the germline V gene are MNHEY and SVGAGI. The V gene lost 10 bases and the J gene lost 1 base, with 12 bases spanning the gap. The CDR3 contains 13 residues. As DNA, the CDR3 is TGTGCCACCAACCCAGGGGGCACAGATACGCAGTATTTT. It specifies CATNPGGTDTQYF.

The rearrangement joins TRBV19 to TRBJ2-1, with 7 nucleotides matching TRBD1. The germline CDR1 and CDR2 sequences are LNHDA and SQIVND (reference sequence). The CDR3 has 16 residues. The V and J ends lost 5 bases and 5 bases, in that order; junction bases with no gene match: 12. CDR3 in amino acids: CASSHYSRGLHNEQFF. The CDR3 DNA reads as TGTGCCAGTAGTCACTACTCCAGGGGGTTGCACAATGAGCAGTTCTTC. Using reference TRBV19 and TRBJ2-1 for the parts outside the CDR3, the full variable domain is DGGITQSPKYLFRKEGQNVTLSCEQNLNHDAMYWYRQDPGQGLRLIYYSQIVNDFQKGDIAEGYSVSREKKESFPLTVTSAQKNPTAFYLCASSHYSRGLHNEQFFGPGTRLTVL.

V gene TRBV4-2 combines with J gene TRBJ1-2; 9 bases are shared with TRBD1. The ends lost 6 bases at V and 6 bases at J; junction bases unmatched: 8. CDR1 is LGHNA and CDR2 is YNFKEQ in the germline V gene. The CDR3 totals 14 residues. In DNA form, the CDR3 reads TGTGCCAGCAGTCTCGCACAGGGGGCGGATGGCTACACCTTC. Its protein product is CASSLAQGADGYTF.

On this clone: The same CDR3 can be traced to other DNA sequences in this sample. The chain combines TRBV24-1 with TRBJ2-3, with 10 nucleotides matching TRBD1. Germline loops: CDR1 KGHDR, CDR2 SFDVKD. The ends lost 3 bases at V and 3 bases at J; junction bases unmatched: 2. This CDR3 contains 15 residues. The CDR3 is CATSDPGQGTDTQYF. CDR3 sequence (DNA): TGTGCCACCAGTGATCCGGGACAGGGGACAGATACGCAGTATTTT.

The chain employs TRBV19 and TRBJ1-1, with D perhaps TRBD1 (6 bases). The CDR3 runs to 14 residues. The V and J ends lost 5 bases and 0 bases respectively, with 10 bases between them. Germline V gene lookup returns CDR1 LNHDA and CDR2 SQIVND (reference sequence). CDR3 amino acids: CASSLTGLNTEAFF. As DNA, the CDR3 is TGTGCCAGTAGTCTCACAGGGCTGAACACTGAAGCTTTCTTT.

The chain links TRBV2 to TRBJ1-2; D possibly corresponds to TRBD1 (6 bases). CDR3 length: 13 residues. Germline-derived CDR1 and CDR2 are SNHLY and FYNNEI. Between the trimmed V and J ends, which lost 5 bases and 2 bases, there was a span of 9 bases. CDR3 in DNA: TGTGCCAGCAGTACAGGGCTGAACTATGGCTACACCTTC. Translated: CASSTGLNYGYTF.

The genes are TRBV7-8 and TRBJ2-3; 15 nucleotides agree with TRBD2. CDR3 length: 18 residues. In germline, CDR1 is SGHVS, CDR2 FQNEAQ. The trim removed 5 bases at V and 8 bases at J, leaving 14 bases unmatched. The CDR3 bases are TGTGCCAGCAGCCAGAGAAAGGGACTAGCGGGAGGCAGGGGTACGCAGTATTTT. Residues: CASSQRKGLAGGRGTQYF.

This chain joins TRBV6-5 and TRBJ2-7; 8 positions match TRBD1. Unmatched junction bases numbered 8, after V lost 1 base and J lost 6 bases. Germline V gives CDR1 MNHEY, CDR2 SVGAGI. The CDR3 length is 15 residues. This chain's CDR3 is CASSYFGQGSSEQYF. The DNA for the CDR3 is TGTGCCAGCAGTTACTTTGGACAGGGATCTAGCGAGCAGTACTTC.

This chain uses TRBV19 with TRBJ2-1; 14 bases are shared with TRBD2. There are 15 residues in the CDR3. Per the germline V gene, CDR1 is LNHDA and CDR2 is SQIVND (reference sequence). The V and J ends lost 9 bases and 4 bases, in that order; junction bases with no gene match: 5. The CDR3 sequence is CASRLAGGQYNEQFF. CDR3 sequence (DNA): TGTGCCAGCAGACTAGCGGGAGGGCAATACAATGAGCAGTTCTTC.

This clone was recorded only once. The chain recombines TRBV13 with TRBJ1-2; maybe TRBD1 (5 bases). This CDR3 region has 18 residues. Germline assignment: CDR1 PRHDT and CDR2 FYEKMQ (reference sequence). The V end was cut by 2 bases, the J end by 4 bases, with 23 bases between. In DNA, the CDR3 is TGTGCCAGCAGCTTATATGGGGACCCCTCCACGGGAGCCTATGGCTACACCTTC. It translates to CASSLYGDPSTGAYGYTF.

This clone has a single count. The chain joins TRBV2 to TRBJ2-7; D may be TRBD1 (8 bases). Germline assignment: CDR1 SNHLY and CDR2 FYNNEI. The CDR3 has 18 residues. Trimming removed 2 bases at V and 7 bases at J, with 27 bases between. The CDR3 DNA reads TGTGCCAGCAGTGAACAGGGGGCATGGAGCGGGGCCCTGGGGGAGCAGTACTTC. Its translation: CASSEQGAWSGALGEQYF. Supplemented by reference TRBV2 and TRBJ2-7, the full variable domain reads EPEVTQTPSHQVTQMGQEVILRCVPISNHLYFYWYRQILGQKVEFLVSFYNNEISEKSEIFDDQFSVERPDGSNFTLKIRSTKLEDSAMYFCASSEQGAWSGALGEQYFGPGTRLTVT.